Sequencing of this TCR beta chain was carried out in a study of control samples from healthy donors and cancer patients. V lost 3 bases, J lost 5 bases, and 12 bases lay in between. The germline V gene encodes CDR1 KGHDR and CDR2 SFDVKD. CDR3 length: 14 amino acids. Assay: immunoSEQ multiplex PCR; the TCRdb copy retains only in-frame clones and omits some. The table shows approximately 49,000 clones, with 65% to 90% occurring only once. The sequence was obtained from a woman aged 45-59 years with lung cancer. Sequenced material: PBMCs. The rearrangement links TRBV24-1 to TRBJ2-5; unclear D gene. The CDR3: CATSDHTSLETQYF. The CDR3 DNA follows: TGTGCCACCAGTGATCATACAAGTTTGGAGACCCAGTACTTC.